This TCR beta chain is drawn from a study of Ad26.COV2.S vaccination and SARS-CoV-2 variants. This sample's treatment: about 20 received Ad26.COV2.S at low or high dose, single or two shots; about 5 received placebo; per-sample allocation not given. Day 63 after the first vaccine or placebo injection was the time point for sampling. Sequencing was performed with immunoSEQ multiplex PCR; in TCRdb, only in-frame clones are kept and a portion is missing. The profile covers 500,000 or so clones, with 87% appearing a single time and 13% taken by the ten largest. Germline lookup yields CDR1 SGHDN and CDR2 FVKESK. Deletions cut 4 bases from V and 7 bases from J, with 17 bases between. CDR3 size: 14 residues.

The rearrangement uses TRBV14 and TRBJ2-7, with TRBD2 as a possible D gene (6 bases). Source: peripheral blood, taken in a trial of Ad26.COV2.S vaccine versus placebo. The clonotype originates from a person aged 18-60 years who received the Ad26.COV2.S COVID-19 vaccine or a placebo. The CDR3 loop is CASSPRAGLGEQYF. The CDR3 DNA reads as TGTGCCAGCAGCCCGAGGGCGGGGTTGGGTGAGCAGTACTTC.